The sample holds a few counts of the clone carrying this TCR beta chain. Antigen specificity is unknown. The treatment is: oral pan-JAK inhibitor, 5-10 mg twice daily. The V end was cut by 3 bases, the J end by 11 bases, with 13 bases between. Germline V gives CDR1 KGHSH, CDR2 LQKENI. The CDR3 runs to 12 residues. Extracted RNA was reverse transcribed, and the resulting cDNA served as sequencing template. This table comes from immunoSEQ multiplex PCR, and its TCRdb copy is limited to in-frame clones, with some not included. The sample shows some 120,000 clones, around 63% of them seen only once. This sample was included in a study of CD8+ T cells in alopecia areata. About the research overall: Scoring of severity for treated patients was based on percentage of affected scalp area. Whole-study findings and limits: Researchers report lesional scalp, most notably alopecia totalis/universalis, outstripped normal scalp in clonality.

The source of this sequence is a human donor with alopecia areata. Specimen: CD4+ T cells sorted from blood, collected at week 4, from a patient treated with tofacitinib. The chain recombines TRBV18 with TRBJ1-1; possible D gene TRBD1, 6 bases. CDR3: CASSPVQGHAFF. CDR3 coding DNA: TGTGCCAGCTCACCTGTACAGGGACATGCTTTCTTT. Combining the CDR3 with reference TRBV18 and TRBJ1-1 gives the whole variable domain NAGVMQNPRHLVRRRGQEARLRCSPMKGHSHVYWYRQLPEEGLKFMVYLQKENIIDESGMPKERFSAEFPKEGPSILRIQQVVRGDSAAYFCASSPVQGHAFFGQGTRLTVV.